This entry lists 32 T cell receptor beta chains sequenced from one sample in a study of response to subunit inactivated influenza vaccine. TCRdb reprocessed the RT-PCR reads with MiXCR, giving one entry per CDR3 protein. The sample has about 780,000 distinct CDR3 sequences, approximately 18% seen once. Sequenced here: PBMCs from blood, sampled less than 6 days after vaccination. Every receptor here comes from a man aged 50 or older who received an inactivated influenza vaccine.

The chain combines TRBV12-3 or TRBV12-4 with TRBJ2-1; D possibly corresponds to TRBD2 (6 bases). The CDR3 has 15 amino acids. Trimming took off 6 bases at V and 6 bases at J, with 18 bases between the two ends. In nucleotides, the CDR3 is TGTGCCAGCAGAGGGGCCCGGACCGGGGGCAATGAGCAGTTCTTC. It translates to CASRGARTGGNEQFF.

This clonotype has more than one count but fewer than ten. The chain combines TRBV20-1 with TRBJ2-1; 9 bases fit TRBD2. This CDR3 comprises 17 residues. Germline V gives CDR1 DFQATT, CDR2 SNEGSKA (reference sequence). The ends lost 3 bases at V and 6 bases at J; junction bases unmatched: 15. The CDR3 here is CSASRRGGLRFGNEQFF. The CDR3 DNA sequence: TGCAGTGCTAGTCGGCGGGGGGGTCTCCGGTTCGGCAATGAGCAGTTCTTC.

The chain carries TRBV12-3 or TRBV12-4 and TRBJ1-1, with 8 bases lining up with TRBD1. The V and J ends lost 3 bases and 7 bases, in that order; junction bases with no gene match: 4. The CDR3 is made up of 13 amino acids. CDR3 DNA sequence: TGTGCCAGCAGTTTCGGACAGGGAGGTGAAGCTTTCTTT. This encodes CASSFGQGGEAFF.

This clonotype has a handful of counts. The gene calls are TRBV20-1 and TRBJ2-1, with 9 bases that match TRBD2. V lost 5 bases and J lost 8; bases outside the gene matches: 16. This CDR3 is 16 amino acids long. Germline V gives CDR1 DFQATT, CDR2 SNEGSKA (reference sequence). The CDR3 DNA sequence: TGCAGTGCTGCGGGAAAGGGCGGGGGGGGTGGCGATGAGCAGTTCTTC. Translation gives CSAAGKGGGGGDEQFF.

The gene calls are TRBV5-6 and TRBJ1-5; 8 bases match TRBD1. The CDR3 sequence is 15 residues long. V shed 1 base and J 3 bases; nucleotides not matched to a gene: 3. CDR1 and CDR2 from the germline V gene are SGHDT and YYEEEE. DNA for the CDR3: TGTGCCAGCAGCTTGCGACAGGGGTACAATCAGCCCCAGCATTTT. Translated, it gives CASSLRQGYNQPQHF.

At least ten counts were recorded for this clonotype. The V call is TRBV15, the J call TRBJ2-5, with unresolved D. The V end was cut by 5 bases, the J end by 1 base, with 8 bases between. This CDR3 has 13 amino acids. Germline loops: CDR1 LNHNV, CDR2 YYDKDF (reference sequence). The CDR3 DNA sequence: TGTGCCACCAGCCAGAACAGCCAAGAGACCCAGTACTTC. Its translation: CATSQNSQETQYF.

This clonotype showed up many times. The J gene is TRBJ2-5, the V gene TRBV6-1, with D possibly being TRBD2 (5 bases). The CDR3 loop spans 13 amino acids. Trimming left V 8 bases short and J 4 bases short, with 14 bases between. CDR1 and CDR2 (germline): MNHNS, SASEGT. Here the CDR3 reads CASSFGKRETQYF. The CDR3 coding sequence is TGTGCCAGCTCGTTCGGGAAGAGAGAGACCCAGTACTTC.

This clonotype was detected a few times. The chain uses TRBV11-2 and TRBJ2-7; the D call may be TRBD1 or TRBD2 (5 bases each). CDR1 and CDR2 from the germline V gene are SGHAT and FQNNGV. The CDR3 is 16 residues long. Between the trimmed V and J ends, which lost 6 bases and 7 bases, there was a span of 25 bases. CDR3: CASSEYGAGPSVEQYF. CDR3 DNA sequence: TGTGCCAGCAGTGAATATGGGGCGGGCCCGAGTGTGGAGCAGTACTTC.

V and J are TRBV20-1 and TRBJ1-2; TRBD1 is a possible D gene (6 bases). Trimming pared 0 bases from V and 7 bases from J, leaving 15 bases between. Germline V gives CDR1 DFQATT, CDR2 SNEGSKA (reference sequence). The CDR3 totals 14 residues. The CDR3 is CSARDLGGVAGYTF. The CDR3 DNA follows: TGCAGTGCTAGAGATCTGGGGGGCGTGGCTGGCTACACCTTC.

The chain carries TRBV18 and TRBJ1-3; unclear D gene. The CDR3 consists of 15 residues. Trimming cost V 0 bases and J 2 bases, with 8 bases left between them. Germline lookup yields CDR1 KGHSH and CDR2 LQKENI. This CDR3 reads CASSPPGSAGNTIYF. CDR3 DNA: TGTGCCAGCTCACCACCGGGGAGCGCTGGAAACACCATATATTTT.

The chain links TRBV15 to TRBJ1-2; D gene uncertain. The germline V and J ends were trimmed by 0 bases and 8 bases, with 10 bases remaining between them. CDR3 length: 13 residues. CDR1 and CDR2 (germline): LNHNV, YYDKDF (reference sequence). As DNA, the CDR3 is TGTGCCACCAGCAGAGATAGGGTCGGGGGCTACACCTTC. Protein: CATSRDRVGGYTF.

This clonotype has a count of ten or more. DNA of the CDR3: TGTGCCAGCCGTCCGGGACTATCAACCTTAAAACTACCGGGTGAGCAGTACTTC. This sequence encodes CASRPGLSTLKLPGEQYF. The chain has TRBV6-2 or TRBV6-3 and TRBJ2-7; 7 bases are shared with TRBD2. The V and J ends lost 8 bases and 7 bases, in that order; junction bases with no gene match: 26. Looked up from germline, CDR1 is MNHEY and CDR2 is SVGEGT. This CDR3 spans 18 amino acids.

In this sample, this clonotype turned up a few times. V is TRBV20-1 and J is TRBJ1-6; D gene ambiguous. Trimming took off 6 bases at V and 6 bases at J, with 15 bases between the two ends. The CDR3 spans 14 residues. Germline V CDR1 and CDR2: DFQATT, SNEGSKA (reference sequence). CDR3 amino acids: CSASLRDRNSPLHF. CDR3 nucleotide sequence: TGCAGTGCCTCATTGAGGGATCGTAATTCACCCCTCCACTTT.

V gene TRBV20-1 combines with J gene TRBJ2-2; TRBD1 or TRBD2 may be the D gene (5 bases each). This CDR3 spans 17 amino acids. CDR1 is DFQATT, CDR2 SNEGSKA, per germline (reference sequence). The germline V and J ends were trimmed by 1 base and 4 bases, with 19 bases remaining between them. This CDR3 reads CSARVPGPRGRTGELFF. The CDR3 DNA reads as TGCAGTGCTAGAGTCCCGGGACCAAGGGGTCGCACCGGGGAGCTGTTTTTT.

This clonotype was seen a few times. The chain is built from TRBV20-1 and TRBJ2-5; D not resolved. The CDR3 length is 13 residues. CDR1 is DFQATT and CDR2 is SNEGSKA in the germline V gene (reference sequence). Trimming shortened V by 0 bases and J by 7 bases, and 12 bases separated the two germline ends. The CDR3 region has the DNA TGCAGTGCTAGAGAAGGACGTGATAGGACCCAGTACTTC. This codes for CSAREGRDRTQYF.

This clonotype was recorded a few times. The CDR3 protein is CASSPQTGWSTDTQYF. DNA for the CDR3: TGTGCCAGCAGCCCACAGACAGGGTGGAGCACAGATACGCAGTATTTT. V usage is TRBV7-9 and J usage is TRBJ2-3, with 7 bases aligning to TRBD1. Germline V gene sequence: CDR1 SEHNR, CDR2 FQNEAQ (reference sequence). The CDR3 consists of 16 residues. The trim removed 5 bases at V and 0 bases at J, leaving 8 bases unmatched.

This rearrangement joins TRBV20-1 to TRBJ2-1; D is undetermined. V was trimmed by 4 bases and J by 3 bases, leaving 10 bases between them. Germline values: CDR1 DFQATT, CDR2 SNEGSKA (reference sequence). The CDR3 is made up of 13 amino acids. The CDR3 is CSAKGPGYNEQFF. The CDR3 DNA follows: TGCAGTGCTAAAGGTCCGGGCTACAATGAGCAGTTCTTC.

This chain joins TRBV29-1 and TRBJ2-3; D may be TRBD2 (6 bases). This CDR3 has 16 residues. CDR1 SQVTM and CDR2 ANQGSEA come from the germline V gene. V lost 5 bases and J 0 bases, leaving 18 bases between the germline ends. As DNA, the CDR3 is TGCAGCGTTCGTGGGGGGAGCCCCTTTAGCACAGATACGCAGTATTTT. Translating gives CSVRGGSPFSTDTQYF.

This clonotype was recorded a few times. J is TRBJ1-4 and V is TRBV5-1; D is possibly TRBD1 (6 bases). Germline CDR1 SGHRS, CDR2 YFSETQ. The CDR3 totals 17 residues. V was clipped by 4 bases and J by 10 bases, with 26 bases between them. As DNA, the CDR3 is TGCGCCAGCAGCCCCTCGGCTGGGGGCAGGGAAGGTGGAAAACTGTTTTTT. It is translated as CASSPSAGGREGGKLFF.

This clonotype has more than one count but fewer than ten. The rearrangement joins TRBV5-1 to TRBJ2-7, with 8 positions matching TRBD2. V dropped 2 bases and J dropped 0; count of bases not matched to a gene: 4. Germline CDR1 SGHRS, CDR2 YFSETQ. The CDR3 is 15 residues long. The CDR3 bases are TGCGCCAGCAGCTTCGGGGGGGGGAACTCCTACGAGCAGTACTTC. Residues: CASSFGGGNSYEQYF.

The V and J genes are TRBV3-1 and TRBJ2-7; D ambiguous. The CDR3 consists of 16 residues. The ends were cut back, 1 base at V and 4 bases at J, with 17 bases in the middle. Germline values: CDR1 LGHDT, CDR2 YNNKEL (reference sequence). CDR3 in amino acids: CASSQGSDPSYYEQYF. The CDR3 DNA reads TGTGCCAGCAGCCAAGGGTCCGATCCAAGCTATTACGAGCAGTACTTC.

The V gene is TRBV18, the J gene TRBJ2-7; 8 nucleotides match TRBD1. CDR3 length: 13 residues. Germline trimming cut 8 bases from V and 5 bases from J; bases unmatched to any gene: 8. The V gene's germline CDR1 is KGHSH and CDR2 LQKENI. CDR3: CASTGQGGNEQYF. The DNA for the CDR3 is TGTGCCAGCACCGGACAGGGAGGCAACGAGCAGTACTTC.

Concerning this clonotype: A junction end diverges from the germline sequence, so it may reflect a read error. V usage is TRBV7-9 and J usage is TRBJ2-1; the match to TRBD1 covers 8 bases. Germline assignment: CDR1 SEHNR and CDR2 FQNEAQ (reference sequence). The CDR3 loop spans 15 amino acids. The CDR3: CASSFFRTGYSEQFF. Written as DNA, the CDR3 is TGTGCCAGCAGCTTCTTTCGGACAGGGTACAGTGAGCAGTTCTTC. The variable domain in full, with the rest retrieved from reference TRBV7-9 and TRBJ2-1, is DTGVSQNPRHKITKRGQNVTFRCDPISEHNRLYWYRQTLGQGPEFLTYFQNEAQLEKSRLLSDRFSAERPKGSFSTLEIQRTEQGDSAMYLCASSFFRTGYSEQFFGPGTRLTVL.

This clonotype came up a few times. V is TRBV7-7 and J is TRBJ2-5; D gene uncertain. The CDR3 extends over 13 amino acids. Trimming shortened V by 3 bases and J by 5 bases, and 10 bases separated the two germline ends. Germline CDR1 is SSHAT and CDR2 is FNYEAQ (reference sequence). CDR3 in amino acids: CASSFEVGETQYF. In nucleotides, the CDR3 is TGTGCCAGCAGCTTTGAGGTGGGGGAGACCCAGTACTTC.

The V call is TRBV7-9, the J call TRBJ2-3; TRBD2 aligns across 7 bases. This CDR3 has 15 residues. The germline CDR1 and CDR2 sequences are SEHNR and FQNEAQ (reference sequence). After removal of 5 bases from V and 3 bases from J, the junction contained 8 bases not matched to a gene. The CDR3: CASSPEGLPTDTQYF. CDR3 nucleotides: TGTGCCAGCAGCCCCGAGGGACTACCTACAGATACGCAGTATTTT.

This clonotype appeared once. The chain uses TRBV28 and TRBJ2-1, with TRBD2 matching over 9 bases. Trimming at V came to 6 bases and at J to 1 base, leaving 7 bases not matched to a gene. Germline-derived CDR1 and CDR2 are MDHEN and SYDVKM. CDR3 length: 16 amino acids. CDR3 DNA sequence: TGTGCCAGCAGATTGTTAGCGGGAGTATCCTACAATGAGCAGTTCTTC. Its translation is CASRLLAGVSYNEQFF.

This clonotype appeared a few times. The chain links TRBV2 to TRBJ2-7; D may be TRBD2 (6 bases). V gave up 6 bases and J gave up 0 bases, with 12 bases separating them. The CDR3 covers 14 residues. Per the germline V gene, CDR1 is SNHLY and CDR2 is FYNNEI. The CDR3 sequence: CASRRRENSYEQYF. DNA of the CDR3: TGTGCCAGCAGGAGGAGGGAGAACTCCTACGAGCAGTACTTC.

This clonotype was counted only a few times. This chain uses TRBV11-2 with TRBJ1-4; TRBD1 aligns across 7 bases. Losses at the gene ends were 5 bases for V and 7 bases for J; bases not matched to a gene: 4. The CDR3 totals 13 residues. Germline V gene data show CDR1 as SGHAT and CDR2 as FQNNGV. The CDR3 DNA is TGTGCCAGCAGCCTCGACAGGGCTGAAAAACTGTTTTTT. The encoded protein is CASSLDRAEKLFF.

This clonotype has a handful of counts. The rearrangement links TRBV5-1 to TRBJ1-5, with 7 bases matching TRBD1. This CDR3 comprises 15 residues. The V gene's germline CDR1 is SGHRS and CDR2 YFSETQ. V dropped 1 base and J dropped 2; count of bases not matched to a gene: 3. The CDR3 DNA follows: TGCGCCAGCAGCTTGACAGGGGAGGGCAATCAGCCCCAGCATTTT. Its protein is CASSLTGEGNQPQHF.

The chain employs TRBV12-3 or TRBV12-4 and TRBJ1-1, with TRBD1 matching over 8 bases. J was trimmed by 6 bases and V by 3 bases; bases with no gene match: 6. This CDR3 is 14 amino acids long. CDR3 coding DNA: TGTGCCAGCAGTTTCAGGCAGGGGGCTGCTGAAGCTTTCTTT. This sequence encodes CASSFRQGAAEAFF.

This clonotype has more than one count but fewer than ten. The J gene is TRBJ2-7, the V gene TRBV5-1; D possibly corresponds to TRBD2 (6 bases). This CDR3 is built from 14 residues. Germline V gives CDR1 SGHRS, CDR2 YFSETQ. Trimming took off 4 bases at V and 6 bases at J, with 17 bases between the two ends. Here the CDR3 reads CASSLRLDRVEQYF. The CDR3 DNA follows: TGCGCCAGCAGCCTTAGACTAGATCGAGTCGAGCAGTACTTC. Filled out from reference TRBV5-1 and TRBJ2-7, the complete variable domain reads KAGVTQTPRYLIKTRGQQVTLSCSPISGHRSVSWYQQTPGQGLQFLFEYFSETQRNKGNFPGRFSGRQFSNSRSEMNVSTLELGDSALYLCASSLRLDRVEQYFGPGTRLTVT.

This sequence joins TRBV15 and TRBJ2-7; tentative D call: TRBD2 (5 bases). Germline CDR1 LNHNV, CDR2 YYDKDF (reference sequence). Trimming shortened V by 1 base and J by 5 bases, and 15 bases separated the two germline ends. The CDR3 covers 15 residues. This chain's CDR3 is CATSRVIGVTDEQYF. The CDR3, as DNA: TGTGCCACCAGCAGAGTCATCGGGGTGACGGACGAGCAGTACTTC.